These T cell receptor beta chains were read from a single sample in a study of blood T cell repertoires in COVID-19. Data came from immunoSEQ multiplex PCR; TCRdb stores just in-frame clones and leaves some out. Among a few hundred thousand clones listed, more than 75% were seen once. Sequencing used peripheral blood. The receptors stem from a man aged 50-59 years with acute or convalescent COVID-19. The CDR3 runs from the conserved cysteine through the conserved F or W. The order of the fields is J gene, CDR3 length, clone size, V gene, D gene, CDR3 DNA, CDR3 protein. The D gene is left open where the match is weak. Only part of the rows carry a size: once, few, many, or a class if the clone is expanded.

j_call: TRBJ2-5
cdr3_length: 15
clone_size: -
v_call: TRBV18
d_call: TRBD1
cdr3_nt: TGTGCCAGCTCACTCGGGACAGGGGGACAAGAGACCCAGTACTTC
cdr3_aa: CASSLGTGGQETQYF

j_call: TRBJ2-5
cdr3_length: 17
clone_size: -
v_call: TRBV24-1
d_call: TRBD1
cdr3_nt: TGTGCCACCAGTGCCCCACCCGGGATCGGACAGGAAGAGACCCAGTACTTC
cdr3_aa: CATSAPPGIGQEETQYF

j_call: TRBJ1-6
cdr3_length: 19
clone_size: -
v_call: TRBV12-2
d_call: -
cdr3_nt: TGTGCAAGTCGCTTAGCGAACGGAAGGGGTCCCCCCTATAATTCACCCCTCCACTTT
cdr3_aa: CASRLANGRGPPYNSPLHF

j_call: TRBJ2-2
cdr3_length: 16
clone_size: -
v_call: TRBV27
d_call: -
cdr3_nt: TGTGCCAGCACCAATGGGGGCAGCCCGAACACCGGGGAGCTGTTTTTT
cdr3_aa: CASTNGGSPNTGELFF

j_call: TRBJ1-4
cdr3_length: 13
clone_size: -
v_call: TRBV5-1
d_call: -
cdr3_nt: TGCGCCAGCAGCTCCGGAGTGGATGAAAAACTGTTTTTT
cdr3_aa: CASSSGVDEKLFF

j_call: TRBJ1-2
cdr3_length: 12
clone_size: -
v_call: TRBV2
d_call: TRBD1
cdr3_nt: TGTGCCAGCAGGGGGGACAGCTATGGCTACACCTTC
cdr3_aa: CASRGDSYGYTF

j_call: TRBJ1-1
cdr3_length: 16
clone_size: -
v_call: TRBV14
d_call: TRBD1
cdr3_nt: TGTGCCAGCAGCCGACGGGACAGGGTTTGGGACACTGAAGCTTTCTTT
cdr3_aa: CASSRRDRVWDTEAFF

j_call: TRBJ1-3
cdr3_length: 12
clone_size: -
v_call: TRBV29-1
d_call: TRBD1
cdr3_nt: TGCAGCTTTTGGACAGGGGGGGACACCATATATTTT
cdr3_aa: CSFWTGGDTIYF

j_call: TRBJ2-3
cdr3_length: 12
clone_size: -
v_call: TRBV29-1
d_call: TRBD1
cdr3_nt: TGCAGCGTTTCCGGACAGGAAGGTACGCAGTATTTT
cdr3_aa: CSVSGQEGTQYF

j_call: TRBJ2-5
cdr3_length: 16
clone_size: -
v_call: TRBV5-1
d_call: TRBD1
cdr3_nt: TGCGCCAGCAGCTCCGGGACAGGTGTGTACCAAGAGACCCAGTACTTC
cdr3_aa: CASSSGTGVYQETQYF

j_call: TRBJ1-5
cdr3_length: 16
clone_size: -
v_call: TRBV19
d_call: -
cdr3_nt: TGTGCCAGTAGTATATTTTGGGGCAGGGAAGATCAGCCCCAGCATTTT
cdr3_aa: CASSIFWGREDQPQHF

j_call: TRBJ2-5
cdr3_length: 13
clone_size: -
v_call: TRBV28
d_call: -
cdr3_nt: TGTGCCAGCAGTTTCAGGGAATGGGAGACCCAGTACTTC
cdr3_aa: CASSFREWETQYF

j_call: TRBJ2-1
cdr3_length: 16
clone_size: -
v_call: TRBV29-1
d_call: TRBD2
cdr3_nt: TGCAGCGTTGGGTGGCTAGCGGGACAGTCAACGGATGAGCAGTTCTTC
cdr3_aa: CSVGWLAGQSTDEQFF

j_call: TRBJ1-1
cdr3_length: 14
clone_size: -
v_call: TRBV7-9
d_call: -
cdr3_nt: TGTGCCAGCAGCCCGATCACGGTGAACACTGAAGCTTTCTTT
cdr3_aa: CASSPITVNTEAFF

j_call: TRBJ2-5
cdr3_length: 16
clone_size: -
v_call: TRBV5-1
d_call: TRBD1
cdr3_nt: TGCGCCAGCAGCTTGGAGGGGCCAGGGGGCATCGAGACCCAGTACTTC
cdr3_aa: CASSLEGPGGIETQYF

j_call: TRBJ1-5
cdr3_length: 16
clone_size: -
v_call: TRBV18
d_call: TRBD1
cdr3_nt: TGTGCCAGCTCACCCGAACTCGGACAGGGGGTGAAGCCCCAGCATTTT
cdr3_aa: CASSPELGQGVKPQHF

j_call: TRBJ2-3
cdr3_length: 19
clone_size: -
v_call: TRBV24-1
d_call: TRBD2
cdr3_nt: TGTGCCACCCGAGATGGCGGGACTAGCGGGGGGACTAGCACAGATACGCAGTATTTT
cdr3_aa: CATRDGGTSGGTSTDTQYF

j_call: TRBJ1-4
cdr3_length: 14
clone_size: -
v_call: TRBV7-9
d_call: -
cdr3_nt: TGTGCCAGCAGCCCTAAGGGGGCTAATGAAAAACTGTTTTTT
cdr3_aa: CASSPKGANEKLFF

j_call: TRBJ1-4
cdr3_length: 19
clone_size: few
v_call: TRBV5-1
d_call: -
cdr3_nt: TGCGCCAGCAGCTTGGCTAACCGGGACACCGCCGCAACTAATGAAAAACTGTTTTTT
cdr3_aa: CASSLANRDTAATNEKLFF

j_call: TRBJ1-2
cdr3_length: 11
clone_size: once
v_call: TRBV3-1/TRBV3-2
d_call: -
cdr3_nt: TGTGCCAGCAGCCACTTGGCCGGCTACACCTTC
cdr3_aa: CASSHLAGYTF

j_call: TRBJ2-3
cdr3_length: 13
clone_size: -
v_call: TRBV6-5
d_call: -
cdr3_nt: TGTGCCAGCAGGACACAGGGCACAGATACGCAGTATTTT
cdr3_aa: CASRTQGTDTQYF

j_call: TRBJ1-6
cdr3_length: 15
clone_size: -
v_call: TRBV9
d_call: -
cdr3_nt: TGTGCCAGCAGCCTCCCCCGAGGGCCCAATTCACCCCTCCACTTT
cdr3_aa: CASSLPRGPNSPLHF

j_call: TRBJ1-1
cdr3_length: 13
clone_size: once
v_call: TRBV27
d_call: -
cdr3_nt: TGTGCCAGCAGTTATAGAGGGGGCACTGAAGCTTTCTTT
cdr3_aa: CASSYRGGTEAFF

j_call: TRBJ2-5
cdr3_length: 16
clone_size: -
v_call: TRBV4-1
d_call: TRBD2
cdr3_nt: TGCGCCAGCAGTCGTATGTCGGGGGGGCATACAGAGACCCAGTACTTC
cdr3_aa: CASSRMSGGHTETQYF

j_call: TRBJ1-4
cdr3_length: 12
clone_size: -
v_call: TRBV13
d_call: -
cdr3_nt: TGTGCCAGCAGCTTCGGAAAGGGGAAACTGTTTTTT
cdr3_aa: CASSFGKGKLFF

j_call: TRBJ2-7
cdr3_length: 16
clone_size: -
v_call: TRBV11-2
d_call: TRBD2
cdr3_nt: TGTGCCAGCAGCCTCGACAGCGGGGCGGCACGATACGAGCAGTACTTC
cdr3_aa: CASSLDSGAARYEQYF

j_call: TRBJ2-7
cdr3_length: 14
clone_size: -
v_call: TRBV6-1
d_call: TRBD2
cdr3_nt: TGTGCCAGCAGTGAGGGGACTAGCGCCTACGAGCAGTACTTC
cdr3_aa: CASSEGTSAYEQYF

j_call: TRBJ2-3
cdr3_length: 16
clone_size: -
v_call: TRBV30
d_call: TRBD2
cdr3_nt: TGTGCCTGGAGTCCCCCACTAGCGGGGGGCACAGATACGCAGTATTTT
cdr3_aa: CAWSPPLAGGTDTQYF

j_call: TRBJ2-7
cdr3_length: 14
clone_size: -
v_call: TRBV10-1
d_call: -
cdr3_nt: TGCGCCAGCAGTGAGTCCCAGGGGTTGTACGAGCAGTACTTC
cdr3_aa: CASSESQGLYEQYF

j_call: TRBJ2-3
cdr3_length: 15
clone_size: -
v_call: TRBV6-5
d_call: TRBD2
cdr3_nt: TGTGCCAGCAGTTACTCGGTCGGGGGGACAGATACGCAGTATTTT
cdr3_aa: CASSYSVGGTDTQYF

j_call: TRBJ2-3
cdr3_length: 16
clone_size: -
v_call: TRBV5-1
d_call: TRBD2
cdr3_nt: TGCGCCAGCAGCTTGGCGGGGGGACCACAAGGAGATACGCAGTATTTT
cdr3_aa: CASSLAGGPQGDTQYF

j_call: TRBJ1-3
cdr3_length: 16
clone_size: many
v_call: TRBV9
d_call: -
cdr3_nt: TGTGCCAGCAGCGCCCGACACGGATTCTCTGGAAACACCATATATTTT
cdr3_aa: CASSARHGFSGNTIYF

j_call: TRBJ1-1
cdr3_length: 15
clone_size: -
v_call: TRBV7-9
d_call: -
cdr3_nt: TGTGCCAGCAGCCCTGTTGGGGGGACGGAGACTGAAGCTTTCTTT
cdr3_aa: CASSPVGGTETEAFF

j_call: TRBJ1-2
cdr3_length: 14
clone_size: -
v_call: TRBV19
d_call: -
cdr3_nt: TGTGCCAGTAGGGGGAACCCACCGGGGTATGGCTACACCTTC
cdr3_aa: CASRGNPPGYGYTF

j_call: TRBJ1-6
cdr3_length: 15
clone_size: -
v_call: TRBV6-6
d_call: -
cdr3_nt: TGTGCCAGCAGTTGGGACAATGCCTATAATTCACCCCTCCACTTT
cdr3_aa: CASSWDNAYNSPLHF

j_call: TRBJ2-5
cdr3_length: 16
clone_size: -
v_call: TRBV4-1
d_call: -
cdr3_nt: TGCGCCAGCAGCCAAGATCCGGACAGTCTCCAAGAGACCCAGTACTTC
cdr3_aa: CASSQDPDSLQETQYF

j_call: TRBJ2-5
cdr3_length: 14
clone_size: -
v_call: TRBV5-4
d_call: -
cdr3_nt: TGTGCCAGCAGCCCCCGGACAGCCCAAGAGACCCAGTACTTC
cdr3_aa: CASSPRTAQETQYF

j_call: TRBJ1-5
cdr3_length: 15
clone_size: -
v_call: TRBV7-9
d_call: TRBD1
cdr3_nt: TGTGCCAGCAGCGAGGGACAGGGACGCGATCAGCCCCAGCATTTT
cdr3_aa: CASSEGQGRDQPQHF

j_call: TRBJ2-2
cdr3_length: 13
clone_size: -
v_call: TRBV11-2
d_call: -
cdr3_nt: TGTGCCAGCAGCTTAGCGGGGTCCGGGGAGCTGTTTTTT
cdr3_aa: CASSLAGSGELFF

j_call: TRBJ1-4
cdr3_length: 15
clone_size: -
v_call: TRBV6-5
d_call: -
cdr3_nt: TGTGCCAGCAGTTACTCGAGTCAGGGGATTGAAAAACTGTTTTTT
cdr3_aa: CASSYSSQGIEKLFF

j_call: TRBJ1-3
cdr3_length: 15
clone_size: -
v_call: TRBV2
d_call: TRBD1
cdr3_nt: TGTGCCAGCAGATGGGACCGACAGGGAGGAAACACCATATATTTT
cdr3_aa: CASRWDRQGGNTIYF

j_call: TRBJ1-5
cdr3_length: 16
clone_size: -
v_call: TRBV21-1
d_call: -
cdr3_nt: TGTGCCAGCAGCAAAGGGGAGGACAAACGCAATCAGCCCCAGCATTTT
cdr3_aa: CASSKGEDKRNQPQHF

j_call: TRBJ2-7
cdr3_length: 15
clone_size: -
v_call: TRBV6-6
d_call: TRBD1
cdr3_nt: TGTGCCAGCAGTCGGAGACAGGGAGCCTCCTACGAGCAGTACTTC
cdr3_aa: CASSRRQGASYEQYF

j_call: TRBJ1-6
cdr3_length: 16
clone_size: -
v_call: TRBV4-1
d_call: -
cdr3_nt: TGCGCCAGCAGCCAAGCCGGTGTGGGGGGTCGCTCACCCCTCCACTTT
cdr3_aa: CASSQAGVGGRSPLHF

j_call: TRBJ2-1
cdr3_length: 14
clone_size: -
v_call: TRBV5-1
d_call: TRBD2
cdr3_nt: TGCGCCAGCAGTGGGACTAGCGGGTACAATGAGCAGTTCTTC
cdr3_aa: CASSGTSGYNEQFF

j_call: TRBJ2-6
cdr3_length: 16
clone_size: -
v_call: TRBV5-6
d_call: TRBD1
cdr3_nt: TGTGCCAGCAGCGGGACAGGGGACCCGGGGTTGAACGTCCTGACTTTC
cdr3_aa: CASSGTGDPGLNVLTF

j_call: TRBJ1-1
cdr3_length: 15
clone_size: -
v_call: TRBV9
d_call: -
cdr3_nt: TGTGCCAGCAGCCCTCGGACACTTATGAACACTGAAGCTTTCTTT
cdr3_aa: CASSPRTLMNTEAFF

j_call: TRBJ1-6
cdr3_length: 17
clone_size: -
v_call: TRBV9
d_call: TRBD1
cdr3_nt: TGTGCCAGCAGCTTCCTGGACAGGGTGTCCTATAATTCACCCCTCCACTTT
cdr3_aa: CASSFLDRVSYNSPLHF

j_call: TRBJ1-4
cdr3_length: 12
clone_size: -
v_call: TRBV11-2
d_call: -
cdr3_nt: TGTGCCAGCAGCTTAGATATGGTCAGGCTGTTTTTT
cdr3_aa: CASSLDMVRLFF

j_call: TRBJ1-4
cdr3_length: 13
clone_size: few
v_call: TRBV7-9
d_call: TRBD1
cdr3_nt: TGTGCCTACGGCGGACAGGGCTTTGAAAAACTGTTTTTT
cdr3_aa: CAYGGQGFEKLFF

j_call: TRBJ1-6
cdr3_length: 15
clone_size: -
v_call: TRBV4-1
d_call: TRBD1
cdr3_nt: TGCGCCAGCAGCCAGGACAGGGGTCCTGGTTCACCCCTCCACTTT
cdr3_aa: CASSQDRGPGSPLHF

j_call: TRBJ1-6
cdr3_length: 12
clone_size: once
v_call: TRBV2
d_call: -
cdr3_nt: TGTGCCAGCAGTGCGAGGGATTCACCCCTCCACTTT
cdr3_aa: CASSARDSPLHF

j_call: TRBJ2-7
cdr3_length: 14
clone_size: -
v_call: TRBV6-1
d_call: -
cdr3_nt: TGTGCCAGCAGTGAACGTACAGGCTCCTACGAGCAGTACTTC
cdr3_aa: CASSERTGSYEQYF

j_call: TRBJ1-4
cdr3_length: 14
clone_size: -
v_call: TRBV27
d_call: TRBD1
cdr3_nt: TGTGCCAGCGCACACGGGACAGGGAATGAAAAACTGTTTTTT
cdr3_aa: CASAHGTGNEKLFF

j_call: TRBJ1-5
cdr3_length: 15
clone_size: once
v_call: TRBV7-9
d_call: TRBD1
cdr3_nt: TGTGCCAGCAGCTTAACCACAGGGGAAGGCCAGCCCCAGCATTTT
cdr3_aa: CASSLTTGEGQPQHF

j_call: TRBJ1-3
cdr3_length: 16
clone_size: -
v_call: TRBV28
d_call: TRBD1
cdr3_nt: TGTGCCAGCAGTTTAACGGGACAGGTCTCTGGAAACACCATATATTTT
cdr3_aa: CASSLTGQVSGNTIYF

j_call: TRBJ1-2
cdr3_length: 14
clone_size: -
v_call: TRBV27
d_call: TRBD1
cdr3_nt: TGTGCCAGCAGGCGACAGGGGTCGGGGTATGGCTACACCTTC
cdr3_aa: CASRRQGSGYGYTF

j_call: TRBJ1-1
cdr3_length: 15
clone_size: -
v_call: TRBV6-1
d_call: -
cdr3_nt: TGTGCCAGCAGTGAAGCAGCAGGGTATTACACTGAAGCTTTCTTT
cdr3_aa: CASSEAAGYYTEAFF

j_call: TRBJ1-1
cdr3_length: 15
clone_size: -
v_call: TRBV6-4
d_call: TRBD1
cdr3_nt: TGTGCCAGCACTCTAACCGGGACAGGGAACACTGAAGCTTTCTTT
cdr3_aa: CASTLTGTGNTEAFF

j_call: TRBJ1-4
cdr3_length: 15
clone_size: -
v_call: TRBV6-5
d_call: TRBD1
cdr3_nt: TGTGCCAGCAGAGACCCGGGACAGGATTATGAAAAACTGTTTTTT
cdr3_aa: CASRDPGQDYEKLFF